At least ten counts were recorded for the clone carrying this TCR beta chain. Its antigen is undetermined. The data belong to a study of T cells in Graves' hyperthyroidism and ophthalmopathy. Amplification yielded TCR beta CDR3 regions, with RNA transcripts as the source. TCR CDR3 regions were first amplified by RT-PCR with HTBI primers. TCRdb independently ran MiXCR on the multiplex PCR reads; one entry per CDR3 protein. The profile shows under 500,000 distinct CDR3 sequences, more than 12% of them singletons. The germline V and J ends were trimmed by 2 bases and 4 bases, with 8 bases remaining between them. The CDR3 runs 13 residues. CDR1 is GTSNPN and CDR2 is SVGIG in the germline V gene (reference sequence). Findings of the study overall: Ophthalmopathy could be told apart from stable hyperthyroidism with a 13 V-J model. Most thyroid clonotypes that were expanded above 0.001 also turned up in blood. Onset of ophthalmopathy came a median around 6.5 months after the model predicted it.

The chain recombines TRBV30 with TRBJ2-2; possible D gene TRBD1, 5 bases. Material for sequencing was blood. This clonotype was sampled from a man between 45 and 60 years old with Graves' ophthalmopathy. CDR3 DNA: TGTGCCTGGAGTCAGGGAATCACCGGGGAGCTGTTTTTT. This translates into CAWSQGITGELFF.